Listed below are T cell receptor beta chains from one sample, sequenced in a study of T cell responses to AZD1222 COVID-19 vaccine. Clones were sequenced by immunoSEQ multiplex PCR, and TCRdb holds only the in-frame ones, with some missing. Of more than 45,000 clones in the sample, around 84% were seen once. The specimen comprised peripheral blood, sampled on day 0 of AZD1222 vaccination. The receptor source for this set is an adult in good health. The CDR3 runs from the conserved cysteine through the conserved F or W. A D gene is named only where the DNA matches it firmly. Clone size is not always given. Where it is, it says once, few, many or a class for expanded clones.

v_gene	d_gene	j_gene	abundance	CDR3aa	CDR3nt
TRBV19	-	TRBJ1-5	few	CASSILAVSNQPQHF	TGTGCCAGTAGTATCCTAGCGGTAAGCAATCAGCCCCAGCATTTT
TRBV7-9	-	TRBJ1-2	-	CASSLFPSRSGYTF	TGTGCCAGCAGCTTATTCCCAAGCAGGTCTGGCTACACCTTC
TRBV15	-	TRBJ2-5	-	CATSRDLIRETQYF	TGTGCCACCAGCAGAGATCTTATCAGGGAGACCCAGTACTTC
TRBV30	TRBD2	TRBJ2-1	once	CAWSPWTSGTNEQFF	TGTGCCTGGAGTCCTTGGACTAGCGGGACAAATGAGCAGTTCTTC
TRBV25-1	TRBD1	TRBJ1-2	-	CASSERSSGGNGYTF	TGTGCCAGCAGTGAAAGAAGCTCAGGGGGAAATGGCTACACCTTC
TRBV5-1	-	TRBJ2-7	-	CASSLDGSSYEQYF	TGCGCCAGCAGCTTAGACGGGAGCTCCTACGAGCAGTACTTC
TRBV28	-	TRBJ1-2	-	CASSTPGRGGYGYTF	TGTGCCAGCAGCACACCAGGGCGAGGCGGCTATGGCTACACCTTC
TRBV7-2	TRBD2	TRBJ2-1	few	CASSLESGLADNEQFF	TGTGCCAGCAGCTTAGAATCGGGACTAGCGGACAATGAGCAGTTCTTC
TRBV29-1	-	TRBJ2-1	-	CSVVGRSYNEQFF	TGCAGCGTTGTGGGACGGTCCTACAATGAGCAGTTCTTC
TRBV4-3	-	TRBJ2-7	-	CASSQESDREQYF	TGCGCCAGCAGCCAAGAGTCCGACAGAGAGCAGTACTTC
TRBV5-5	-	TRBJ2-4	-	CASSSRVEGENIQYF	TGTGCCAGCAGCTCCCGGGTGGAAGGGGAAAACATTCAGTACTTC
TRBV5-1	-	TRBJ2-3	-	CASSILDGGQADTQYF	TGCGCCAGCAGCATTCTGGACGGTGGTCAGGCAGATACGCAGTATTTT
TRBV25-1	-	TRBJ2-1	-	CASSPLGPYNEQFF	TGTGCCAGCAGTCCTCTGGGACCTTACAATGAGCAGTTCTTC
TRBV18	-	TRBJ1-2	once	CASSPPEGTYGYTF	TGTGCCAGCTCACCACCAGAGGGGACCTATGGCTACACCTTC
TRBV30	-	TRBJ1-2	-	CAWSVPAVSYGYTF	TGTGCCTGGAGTGTTCCGGCGGTGAGCTATGGCTACACCTTC
TRBV3-1/TRBV3-2	-	TRBJ2-6	-	CASSRYSSGANVLTF	TGTGCCAGCAGCCGCTACAGCTCTGGGGCCAACGTCCTGACTTTC
TRBV30	TRBD2	TRBJ2-2	-	CAWIASGSKHTGELFF	TGTGCCTGGATAGCTAGCGGGAGTAAGCACACCGGGGAGCTGTTTTTT
TRBV6-5	TRBD1	TRBJ2-1	-	CASSPGQSYNEQFF	TGTGCCAGCAGTCCGGGACAGTCCTACAATGAGCAGTTCTTC
TRBV5-4	-	TRBJ1-3	-	CASSLRRAESSGNTIYF	TGTGCCAGCAGCCTTCGGAGAGCCGAAAGCTCTGGAAACACCATATATTTT
TRBV11-3	-	TRBJ1-4	-	CASSLSGEGEKLFF	TGTGCCAGCAGCTTATCAGGGGAGGGTGAAAAACTGTTTTTT
TRBV5-1	-	TRBJ2-2	-	CASSLNPENTGELFF	TGCGCCAGCAGCTTGAACCCAGAAAACACCGGGGAGCTGTTTTTT
TRBV6-1	-	TRBJ2-6	once	CASSEAQGGANVLTF	TGTGCCAGCAGTGAAGCACAGGGTGGGGCCAACGTCCTGACTTTC
TRBV27	-	TRBJ1-5	-	CASSLSAGYIQPQHF	TGTGCCAGCAGTTTATCGGCAGGGTATATTCAGCCCCAGCATTTT
TRBV3-1/TRBV3-2	-	TRBJ1-6	-	CASSPRSYLHF	TGTGCCAGCAGCCCAAGATCATACCTCCACTTT
TRBV7-8	TRBD1	TRBJ1-5	-	CASSVNRGRGNQPQHF	TGTGCCAGCAGCGTAAACAGGGGGCGAGGCAATCAGCCCCAGCATTTT
TRBV29-1	TRBD1	TRBJ2-1	-	CSVGVTGGNEQFF	TGCAGCGTTGGCGTCACAGGGGGCAATGAGCAGTTCTTC
TRBV7-8	TRBD2	TRBJ2-1	few	CASSPRRGANEQFF	TGTGCCAGCAGCCCTCGGCGGGGGGCCAATGAGCAGTTCTTC
TRBV7-2	-	TRBJ2-3	-	CASSLAVTSTDTQYF	TGTGCCAGCAGCTTGGCGGTTACTAGCACAGATACGCAGTATTTT
TRBV7-9	-	TRBJ2-1	-	CASSLGSNSYNEQFF	TGTGCCAGCAGCTTAGGTTCGAACAGTTACAATGAGCAGTTCTTC
TRBV6-4	-	TRBJ1-2	few	CASSEGSPTGDGYTF	TGTGCCAGCAGTGAAGGGTCCCCCACGGGAGATGGCTACACCTTC
TRBV7-9	-	TRBJ1-4	-	CASSPLRDEKLFF	TGTGCCAGCAGCCCCCTCCGGGATGAAAAACTGTTTTTT
TRBV13	-	TRBJ2-7	once	CASSLTQTYEQYF	TGTGCCAGCAGCTTAACTCAGACCTACGAGCAGTACTTC
TRBV29-1	-	TRBJ1-4	once	CSVVNTNEKLFF	TGCAGCGTTGTTAACACTAATGAAAAACTGTTTTTT
TRBV28	-	TRBJ2-5	-	CASSSSGEEETQYF	TGTGCCAGCAGTTCATCGGGAGAGGAAGAGACCCAGTACTTC
TRBV11-3	-	TRBJ2-7	-	CASSSKFSRSKARPAYEQYF	TGTGCCAGCAGCTCCAAGTTTAGCCGCAGCAAGGCCCGCCCCGCCTACGAGCAGTACTTC
TRBV12-3/TRBV12-4	-	TRBJ1-2	-	CASSTQDGYTF	TGTGCCAGCAGCACACAGGACGGCTACACCTTC
TRBV27	-	TRBJ1-2	-	CASSLDTGRYGYTF	TGTGCCAGCAGTTTAGACACAGGGAGGTATGGCTACACCTTC
TRBV12-3/TRBV12-4	TRBD1	TRBJ1-1	once	CASSLGTGMTFF	TGTGCCAGCAGTTTAGGGACAGGGATGACTTTCTTT
TRBV19	-	TRBJ2-7	-	CASSIGGGMDEQYF	TGTGCCAGTAGTATCGGAGGGGGCATGGACGAGCAGTACTTC
TRBV7-9	TRBD1	TRBJ1-1	medium-sized	CASSGTGTANTEAFF	TGTGCCAGCAGCGGAACCGGGACAGCGAACACTGAAGCTTTCTTT
TRBV4-3	-	TRBJ1-4	-	CASSQVWGELFF	TGCGCCAGCAGCCAAGTATGGGGAGAACTGTTTTTT